Presented here are 25 T cell receptor beta chains from one specimen sequenced in a study of shared clonotypes between healthy human individuals (dated by TCRdb to 2020 to 2022). Library construction relied on the immunoSEQ multiplex PCR assay. TCRdb carries this immuneACCESS record with in-frame sequences only. Its versions omit some clonotypes, under half of them owing to an unresolved V gene in the studies checked, with the rest unexplained. This sample holds millions of clones; over 90% were observed only once. The top ten clonotypes cover under 0.45% of the sample. Sequenced input: naive CD4+ T cells from PBMCs. The cell subset or site label here, explained by the study, means: CD45RA+ positively selected. The receptor source for this set is a man aged 18 to 30 in good health. Some clones in this sample may be carry-over from other donors' samples.

This clone was observed once. V is TRBV6-4 and J is TRBJ2-3; D is uncertain. CDR3 length equals 12 residues. Per the germline V gene, CDR1 is MRHNA and CDR2 is SNTAGT. With 1 base removed from V and 5 bases from J, the gap between germline ends came to 4 bases. The CDR3 DNA follows: TGTGCCAGCAGTGACTTTGGAGATACGCAGTATTTT. Protein product: CASSDFGDTQYF.

CDR3 protein: CASSLGQLSNTEAFF. Here the CDR3 DNA reads TGCGCCAGCAGCTTGGGGCAGTTATCGAACACTGAAGCTTTCTTT. The chain couples TRBV5-1 to TRBJ1-1; D uncertain. Germline V gene sequence: CDR1 SGHRS, CDR2 YFSETQ. The CDR3 sequence is 15 residues long. V lost 0 bases and J lost 1, with 10 bases in between.

V gene TRBV15 combines with J gene TRBJ2-1; D remains ambiguous. The length of the CDR3 is 16 residues. Germline V gene lookup returns CDR1 LNHNV and CDR2 YYDKDF (reference sequence). Trimming took 0 bases from V and 7 from J, leaving 16 bases between them. CDR3 in DNA: TGTGCCACCAGCAGAGATCCGGATAAGACCGCGAATGAGCAGTTCTTC. It translates to CATSRDPDKTANEQFF.

A single count supports this clone. The chain recombines TRBV28 with TRBJ2-7; perhaps D is TRBD1 or TRBD2 (6 bases each). There are 15 residues in the CDR3. Germline CDR1 MDHEN, CDR2 SYDVKM. The V end lost 2 bases, the J end lost 6 bases, and 17 bases lay between the germline ends. CDR3 loop: CASSLPAGGLSEQYF. Written as DNA, the CDR3 is TGTGCCAGCAGTTTACCCGCCGGGGGCCTCAGCGAGCAGTACTTC.

The chain uses TRBV5-4 and TRBJ2-1; D might be TRBD2 (5 bases). V was shortened by 5 bases and J by 5 bases, with 17 bases between the two germline ends. Germline V gene lookup returns CDR1 SGHNT and CDR2 YYREEE (reference sequence). The length of the CDR3 is 15 residues. CDR3 nucleotide sequence: TGTGCCAGCAGTAGATCCTCCGGGATCAACAATGAGCAGTTCTTC. Protein product: CASSRSSGINNEQFF.

Concerning this clone itself: The sample carries other DNA sequences with the same CDR3. The V call is TRBV6-6, the J call TRBJ2-7; D may be TRBD2 (6 bases). Per the germline V gene, CDR1 is MNHNY and CDR2 is SVGAGI (reference sequence). CDR3 length equals 12 residues. V shed 8 bases and J shed 0 bases, with 8 bases lying between them. The CDR3 DNA sequence: TGTGCCAGCTCGCGGGACTCCTACGAGCAGTACTTC. Translating gives CASSRDSYEQYF.

This clone appeared once. The chain couples TRBV6-6 to TRBJ2-7; TRBD1 agrees at 8 bases. CDR1 and CDR2 from the germline V gene are MNHNY and SVGAGI (reference sequence). V shed 4 bases and J 2 bases; nucleotides not matched to a gene: 7. The length of the CDR3 is 15 residues. In DNA, the CDR3 is TGTGCCAGCAGTTCCGCCGGACAGGGACCCTACGAGCAGTACTTC. Its translation: CASSSAGQGPYEQYF.

CDR3 sequence (DNA): TGTGCCACCCAACGGACAGGGGGCTCCTACGAGCAGTACTTC. Translation gives CATQRTGGSYEQYF. The chain has TRBV28 and TRBJ2-7, with 10 bases that match TRBD1. The length of the CDR3 is 14 residues. J lost 0 bases, V lost 10 bases, and 6 bases had no gene match. The V gene's germline CDR1 is MDHEN and CDR2 SYDVKM.

The chain couples TRBV30 to TRBJ2-7; the match to TRBD2 covers 15 bases. This CDR3 has 17 residues. Germline-derived CDR1 and CDR2 are GTSNPN and SVGIG (reference sequence). Germline trimming cut 4 bases from V and 2 bases from J; bases unmatched to any gene: 9. The CDR3 reads CAWTVPRTSGRAYEQYF. CDR3 nucleotide sequence: TGTGCCTGGACCGTACCCCGGACTAGCGGGAGGGCCTACGAGCAGTACTTC. The full variable domain, completed using reference TRBV30 and TRBJ2-7, is SQTIHQWPATLVQPVGSPLSLECTVEGTSNPNLYWYRQAAGRGLQLLFYSVGIGQISSEVPQNLSASRPQDRQFILSSKKLLLSDSGFYLCAWTVPRTSGRAYEQYFGPGTRLTVT.

The genes are TRBV11-2 and TRBJ1-4, with D possibly being TRBD1 (6 bases). V lost 5 bases to trimming and J lost 8 bases, with 15 bases between them. CDR3 length: 14 amino acids. The germline V gene encodes CDR1 SGHAT and CDR2 FQNNGV. The CDR3 loop is CASSAQGLWEKLFF. The DNA of the CDR3 is TGTGCCAGCAGCGCACAGGGTCTGTGGGAAAAACTGTTTTTT.

This clone has just one count. The J gene is TRBJ2-3, the V gene TRBV7-9; 12 bases fit TRBD2. CDR3 length: 14 amino acids. V lost 4 bases to trimming and J lost 4 bases; unmatched junction nucleotides: 0. Germline CDR1 is SEHNR and CDR2 is FQNEAQ (reference sequence). CDR3 nucleotides: TGTGCCAGCAGCTGGACTAGCGGGGCAGATACGCAGTATTTT. As protein: CASSWTSGADTQYF.

The chain has TRBV7-6 and TRBJ2-3, with 7 bases that match TRBD1. V gave up 5 bases and J gave up 3 bases; unmatched junction bases: 8. Germline V gene data show CDR1 as SGHVS and CDR2 as FNYEAQ. This CDR3 contains 15 residues. The DNA of the CDR3 is TGTGCCAGCAGCCTTAGAGGGGGCGAGACAGATACGCAGTATTTT. This sequence encodes CASSLRGGETDTQYF.

This clone has just one count. The rearrangement joins TRBV5-4 to TRBJ2-1; 7 bases are shared with TRBD2. The V segment lost 4 bases and the J segment 0 bases; nucleotides outside the gene matches: 7. Germline CDR1 and CDR2: SGHNT and YYREEE (reference sequence). This CDR3 contains 16 residues. The CDR3 nucleotides read TGTGCCAGCAGCCCTAGCGGAGCCGGCTCCTACAATGAGCAGTTCTTC. Translation gives CASSPSGAGSYNEQFF. The full variable domain, with the rest looked up from reference TRBV5-4 and TRBJ2-1, is ETGVTQSPTHLIKTRGQQVTLRCSSQSGHNTVSWYQQALGQGPQFIFQYYREEENGRGNFPPRFSGLQFPNYSSELNVNALELDDSALYLCASSPSGAGSYNEQFFGPGTRLTVL.

The chain uses TRBV19 and TRBJ2-3; 10 positions match TRBD2. Germline V CDR1 and CDR2: LNHDA, SQIVND (reference sequence). The junction had 18 bases not matched to a gene; V was cut back by 10 bases and J by 2 bases. This CDR3 region has 18 residues. CDR3 residues: CATRVLAGARTLTDTQYF. CDR3 DNA sequence: TGTGCCACCCGGGTCCTAGCGGGAGCCCGGACCCTCACAGATACGCAGTATTTT.

The chain combines TRBV29-1 with TRBJ2-2; TRBD1 might be the D (5 bases). The CDR3 has 13 residues. V dropped 3 bases and J dropped 7 bases, with 12 bases sitting between them. Per germline, CDR1 SQVTM and CDR2 ANQGSEA. The chain's CDR3 is CSVDRVKGGELFF. As DNA, the CDR3 is TGCAGCGTTGACAGGGTTAAAGGCGGGGAGCTGTTTTTT.

The V call is TRBV30, the J call TRBJ1-2; TRBD1 is a possible D gene (5 bases). The CDR3 has 14 amino acids. The germline V gene encodes CDR1 GTSNPN and CDR2 SVGIG (reference sequence). V lost 3 bases to trimming and J lost 3 bases, with 14 bases between them. For the CDR3, the DNA is TGTGCCTGGAGAGGAGGAACGGGGCACTATGGCTACACCTTC. Translated, it gives CAWRGGTGHYGYTF.

This clone has just one count. The chain uses TRBV19 and TRBJ2-3; the D gene is possibly TRBD2 (5 bases). This CDR3 has 15 amino acids. Per the germline V gene, CDR1 is LNHDA and CDR2 is SQIVND (reference sequence). Deletions cut 6 bases from V and 2 bases from J, with 15 bases between. CDR3 amino acids: CASRPGSYLTDTQYF. The CDR3 coding sequence is TGTGCCAGTAGACCGGGATCCTACCTCACAGATACGCAGTATTTT.

This chain uses TRBV2 with TRBJ1-1, with D unresolved. V was pared by 0 bases and J by 4 bases, with 12 bases between. This CDR3 spans 15 amino acids. Germline CDR1 reads SNHLY; CDR2 reads FYNNEI. The CDR3 loop is CASSEAPPPRTEAFF. Written as DNA, the CDR3 is TGTGCCAGCAGTGAAGCGCCTCCTCCTCGCACTGAAGCTTTCTTT.

The chain combines TRBV6-1 with TRBJ2-3; 13 bases align to TRBD2. Looked up from germline, CDR1 is MNHNS and CDR2 is SASEGT. The CDR3 is made up of 15 amino acids. V lost 6 bases to trimming and J lost 3 bases; unmatched junction nucleotides: 3. This chain's CDR3 is CASRRLAGGTDTQYF. In DNA, the CDR3 is TGTGCCAGCAGACGACTAGCGGGAGGTACAGATACGCAGTATTTT.

The CDR3 loop is CSVQAGNTEAFF. CDR3 coding DNA: TGCAGCGTTCAGGCAGGGAACACTGAAGCTTTCTTT. The chain links TRBV29-1 to TRBJ1-1; D is undetermined. The V end was cut by 5 bases, the J end by 1 base, with 8 bases between. The CDR3 consists of 12 residues. Germline CDR1 reads SQVTM; CDR2 reads ANQGSEA.

The V call is TRBV28, the J call TRBJ1-4; 9 bases align to TRBD1. After removal of 5 bases from V and 1 base from J, the junction contained 8 bases not matched to a gene. CDR3 length: 17 amino acids. Germline CDR1 and CDR2: MDHEN and SYDVKM. The CDR3 sequence is CASSLSGTGRTNEKLFF. The CDR3 nucleotides are TGTGCCAGCAGTCTCTCCGGGACAGGGCGAACTAATGAAAAACTGTTTTTT.

The gene calls are TRBV6-5 and TRBJ2-5; no definite D call. Trimming stripped 5 bases from V and 4 bases from J, with 11 bases between. This CDR3 spans 13 amino acids. The germline V gene encodes CDR1 MNHEY and CDR2 SVGAGI. The CDR3, as DNA: TGTGCCAGCAGTCTCTCGGACGGAGAGACCCAGTACTTC. It yields the protein CASSLSDGETQYF.

The genes are TRBV5-6 and TRBJ2-7, with 11 bases matching TRBD2. Losses at the gene ends were 4 bases for V and 5 bases for J; bases not matched to a gene: 11. The CDR3 loop spans 16 amino acids. CDR1 is SGHDT, CDR2 YYEEEE, per germline. Here the CDR3 DNA reads TGTGCCAGCAGCCCTAATCTAGCGGGAGGAGTCAACGAGCAGTACTTC. Translation: CASSPNLAGGVNEQYF.

The V and J genes are TRBV13 and TRBJ2-1, with TRBD2 matching over 12 bases. CDR1 and CDR2 (germline): PRHDT, FYEKMQ (reference sequence). The ends lost 0 bases at V and 9 bases at J; junction bases unmatched: 9. The CDR3 has 17 residues. CDR3 bases: TGTGCCAGCAGCTTAGGACTAGCGGGAGGTCAACGGGGTGAGCAGTTCTTC. Translating it yields CASSLGLAGGQRGEQFF.

The gene calls are TRBV5-4 and TRBJ2-4, with D maybe TRBD1 (6 bases). Germline lookup yields CDR1 SGHNT and CDR2 YYREEE (reference sequence). V shed 2 bases and J shed 2 bases, with 11 bases lying between them. CDR3 length: 15 residues. As DNA, the CDR3 is TGTGCCAGCAGCTTAGGGGGACCATCCAAAAACATTCAGTACTTC. Translating it yields CASSLGGPSKNIQYF.